Below are 23 T cell receptor beta chains sequenced from a single sample in a study of T cells in Graves' hyperthyroidism and ophthalmopathy. The investigators amplified TCR beta CDR3 regions from RNA transcripts. TCR CDR3 underwent first-round RT-PCR with the HTBI primer set. TCRdb recomputed calls from the multiplex PCR reads with MiXCR, one row per CDR3 protein. The sample comprises 300,000 to 350,000 distinct CDR3 sequences, approximately 22% of which are singletons, and 50% to 65% rests with the top ten. The specimen was blood. The source is a woman in her forties or fifties with Graves' hyperthyroidism.

This clonotype appeared once. The gene calls are TRBV27 and TRBJ1-5; no clear D. The CDR3 covers 13 residues. The V gene lost 1 base and the J gene lost 5 bases, with 6 bases spanning the gap. CDR1 and CDR2 from the germline V gene are MNHEY and SMNVEV (reference sequence). In nucleotides, the CDR3 is TGTGCCAGCAGTTTATTTCTAGATCAGCCCCAGCATTTT. Amino acid sequence: CASSLFLDQPQHF.

This clonotype was seen more than once but under ten times. The rearrangement links TRBV3-1 to TRBJ2-1, with TRBD2 identical over 7 bases. The CDR3 has 14 residues. Germline CDR1 LGHDT, CDR2 YNNKEL (reference sequence). V lost 10 bases and J lost 5; bases outside the gene matches: 11. The CDR3 nucleotides read TGTGCCACCGGGACTACCCAATACAACAATGAGCAGTTCTTC. The encoded protein is CATGTTQYNNEQFF.

The sample holds many counts of this clonotype. The V gene is TRBV6-1, the J gene TRBJ2-5; TRBD2 matches 10 bases. The CDR3 runs 14 residues. V shed 2 bases and J 5 bases; nucleotides not matched to a gene: 2. Germline V CDR1 and CDR2: MNHNS, SASEGT. The CDR3 DNA follows: TGTGCCAGCAGTGAACTAGCGGGAGTGGAGACCCAGTACTTC. This encodes CASSELAGVETQYF.

This clonotype came up many times. The V call is TRBV28, the J call TRBJ1-1; possible D gene TRBD1, 5 bases. Germline loops: CDR1 MDHEN, CDR2 SYDVKM. Trimming took off 6 bases at V and 11 bases at J, with 16 bases between the two ends. CDR3 length: 12 residues. The CDR3 nucleotides read TGTGCCAGCAGCCCCCTAGACAGCCCGGCTTTCTTT. Translating it yields CASSPLDSPAFF.

This clonotype was found many times. This chain uses TRBV18 with TRBJ2-3, with TRBD1 matching 7 bases. CDR3 length equals 15 residues. The germline V gene has CDR1 KGHSH and CDR2 LQKENI. J was trimmed by 2 bases and V by 3 bases; bases with no gene match: 5. The DNA of the CDR3 is TGTGCCAGCTCACCGCTAAGGGGGCCCACAGATACGCAGTATTTT. Amino acid sequence: CASSPLRGPTDTQYF.

There are a few counts of this clonotype. This rearrangement joins TRBV19 to TRBJ2-7; D assignment may be TRBD1 or TRBD2 (5 bases each). With 3 bases removed from V and 2 bases from J, the gap between germline ends came to 14 bases. Germline CDR1 is LNHDA and CDR2 is SQIVND (reference sequence). This CDR3 region has 15 residues. The CDR3 nucleotides are TGTGCCAGTAGTATGAAGCCGGGGCCCCCCTACGAGCAGTACTTC. It codes for CASSMKPGPPYEQYF. The whole variable domain, remainder taken from reference TRBV19 and TRBJ2-7, is DGGITQSPKYLFRKEGQNVTLSCEQNLNHDAMYWYRQDPGQGLRLIYYSQIVNDFQKGDIAEGYSVSREKKESFPLTVTSAQKNPTAFYLCASSMKPGPPYEQYFGPGTRLTVT.

This clonotype was picked up many times. The chain uses TRBV5-5 and TRBJ1-1, with TRBD1 identical over 8 bases. Germline V CDR1 and CDR2: SGHKS, YYEKEE (reference sequence). There are 15 residues in the CDR3. The V and J ends lost 4 bases and 1 base, in that order; junction bases with no gene match: 6. CDR3 sequence: CASSTTGGGNTEAFF. The CDR3 DNA sequence: TGTGCCAGCAGCACCACAGGGGGAGGGAACACTGAAGCTTTCTTT.

This clonotype was detected ten times or more. J is TRBJ1-5 and V is TRBV6-2 or TRBV6-3; possibly TRBD1 for D (5 bases). Germline-derived CDR1 and CDR2 are MNHEY and SVGEGT. This CDR3 comprises 13 residues. Trimming removed 10 bases from V and 5 bases from J, with 15 bases in between. CDR3 in DNA: TGTGCCATCTCTCAGGGAACGCATCAGCCCCAGCATTTT. It codes for CAISQGTHQPQHF.

This clonotype came up many times. The chain uses TRBV9 and TRBJ2-5, with 10 bases aligning to TRBD2. V gave up 0 bases and J gave up 4 bases; unmatched junction bases: 3. Germline CDR1 SGDLS, CDR2 YYNGEE. The CDR3 length is 15 residues. The CDR3 DNA reads TGTGCCAGCAGCGTAGGGTTAGCGGGAGGAGAGACCCAGTACTTC. Translated: CASSVGLAGGETQYF.

This clonotype has ten or more counts. J is TRBJ1-1 and V is TRBV28, with 9 bases identical to TRBD1. V was clipped by 6 bases and J by 13 bases; unmatched bases: 12. CDR3 length: 13 amino acids. Germline V gives CDR1 MDHEN, CDR2 SYDVKM. The CDR3 region has the DNA TGTGCCAGCAGAGACAGGGGGGATCCTTTGAGTTTCTTT. Its translation: CASRDRGDPLSFF.

The J gene is TRBJ2-1, the V gene TRBV11-3; TRBD2 aligns across 8 bases. V shed 4 bases and J 7 bases; nucleotides not matched to a gene: 9. The CDR3 has 15 amino acids. Germline-derived CDR1 and CDR2 are SGHNT and YENEEA. The CDR3 DNA reads TGTGCCAGCAGCTCCTCCGGGACTAGGGCGAATGAGCAGTTCTTC. This codes for CASSSSGTRANEQFF.

This chain uses TRBV20-1 with TRBJ1-5, with D uncertain. The CDR3 covers 14 residues. Germline-derived CDR1 and CDR2 are DFQATT and SNEGSKA (reference sequence). V lost 0 bases to trimming and J lost 4 bases, with 10 bases between them. CDR3 bases: TGCAGTGCTAGAGATCGGTTCGCTAATCAGCCCCAGCATTTT. Translating it yields CSARDRFANQPQHF.

This clonotype was observed many times. V usage is TRBV12-3 or TRBV12-4 and J usage is TRBJ2-1, with D unclear. CDR3 size: 12 residues. Trimming took off 5 bases at V and 4 bases at J, with 6 bases between the two ends. The CDR3 sequence: CASSDVYNEQFF. The CDR3 nucleotides read TGTGCCAGCAGTGATGTTTACAATGAGCAGTTCTTC.

The rearrangement uses TRBV2 and TRBJ2-1; 8 positions agree with TRBD2. Germline CDR1 is SNHLY and CDR2 is FYNNEI. Unmatched junction bases numbered 10, after V lost 5 bases and J lost 7 bases. The CDR3 is 15 amino acids. Here the CDR3 reads CASSPLAGLKNEQFF. In DNA, the CDR3 is TGTGCCAGCAGTCCGCTAGCGGGTTTAAAGAATGAGCAGTTCTTC.

This clonotype was seen once. The genes are TRBV5-6 and TRBJ2-3; 7 bases map to TRBD1. V trimming: 2 bases; J trimming: 2 bases; junction bases outside the gene matches: 8. Germline V lookup: CDR1 SGHDT, CDR2 YYEEEE. The CDR3 loop spans 16 amino acids. The CDR3 sequence: CASSFPGQSFTDTQYF. CDR3 nucleotide sequence: TGTGCCAGCAGCTTCCCGGGACAGTCATTCACAGATACGCAGTATTTT.

The sample holds one count of this clonotype. The V call is TRBV5-1, the J call TRBJ2-3; TRBD1 might be the D (5 bases). Germline V gene data show CDR1 as SGHRS and CDR2 as YFSETQ. The CDR3 contains 17 residues. Between the trimmed V and J ends, which lost 0 bases and 0 bases, there was a span of 14 bases. This CDR3 reads CASSLGGGRASTDTQYF. As DNA, the CDR3 is TGCGCCAGCAGCTTGGGGGGCGGAAGGGCGAGCACAGATACGCAGTATTTT.

The gene calls are TRBV5-6 and TRBJ2-5, with TRBD2 matching 12 bases. This CDR3 is 16 amino acids long. The junction had 6 bases not matched to a gene; V was cut back by 2 bases and J by 4 bases. Germline lookup yields CDR1 SGHDT and CDR2 YYEEEE. In DNA form, the CDR3 reads TGTGCCAGCAGCTTAGCAGGACTAGCGGGGAGAGAGACCCAGTACTTC. This encodes CASSLAGLAGRETQYF.

Written as DNA, the CDR3 is TGTGCCAGCAGTTTACAGGGCAACCACGGGGGCTACACCTTC. It translates to CASSLQGNHGGYTF. V gene TRBV28 combines with J gene TRBJ1-2; D may be TRBD1 (5 bases). Germline-derived CDR1 and CDR2 are MDHEN and SYDVKM. Trimming stripped 2 bases from V and 8 bases from J, with 15 bases between. This CDR3 is built from 14 residues.

This clonotype came up a few times. The J gene is TRBJ1-1, the V gene TRBV6-2 or TRBV6-3; TRBD1 is a possible D gene (6 bases). CDR3 length: 15 amino acids. V was pared by 2 bases and J by 6 bases, with 16 bases between. Germline V gene lookup returns CDR1 MNHEY and CDR2 SVGEGT. This chain's CDR3 is CASSYRAGAAPEAFF. The CDR3 DNA reads as TGTGCCAGCAGTTACCGGGCAGGGGCTGCGCCTGAAGCTTTCTTT.

The genes are TRBV7-3 and TRBJ2-3, with TRBD2 matching 11 bases. Trimming removed 4 bases from V and 0 bases from J; junction bases left unmatched: 9. Germline CDR1 and CDR2: SGHTA and FQGTGA. The CDR3 extends over 18 amino acids. The CDR3 is CASSSPPIAGGSTDTQYF. As DNA, the CDR3 is TGTGCCAGCAGCTCCCCCCCTATAGCGGGAGGGAGCACAGATACGCAGTATTTT.

The chain joins TRBV6-1 to TRBJ1-5; D may be TRBD1 (6 bases). This CDR3 has 15 amino acids. Germline CDR1 is MNHNS and CDR2 is SASEGT. V gave up 5 bases and J gave up 2 bases, with 13 bases separating them. The CDR3 region is CASSKGRGGNQPQHF. DNA of the CDR3: TGTGCCAGCAGTAAGGGGAGGGGGGGCAATCAGCCCCAGCATTTT.

The chain links TRBV30 to TRBJ2-7; 7 bases align to TRBD2. This CDR3 region has 13 residues. The germline gives CDR1 GTSNPN, CDR2 SVGIG (reference sequence). V lost 5 bases, J lost 3 bases, and 7 bases stayed unmatched. The chain's CDR3 is CAWAGGGGYEQYF. For the CDR3, the DNA is TGTGCCTGGGCTGGGGGGGGGGGCTACGAGCAGTACTTC.

The chain links TRBV6-9 to TRBJ2-1, with 7 bases lining up with TRBD2. There are 16 residues in the CDR3. The germline CDR1 and CDR2 sequences are MNHGY and SVAAGI. V dropped 3 bases and J dropped 0; count of bases not matched to a gene: 5. Here the CDR3 reads CASSYPSGVSYNEQFF. DNA of the CDR3: TGTGCCAGCAGTTACCCTAGCGGAGTCTCCTACAATGAGCAGTTCTTC.